This is a list of T cell receptor beta chains from one sample in a study of PD-1 blockade in classical Hodgkin lymphoma. Some clones are missing from TCRdb's copy, which holds only in-frame ones; the method was immunoSEQ multiplex PCR. This sample has some 96,000 clones, with around 80% found just once. The material sequenced was peripheral blood mononuclear cells (PBMCs), taken at baseline. The receptors here all came from a human donor with classical Hodgkin lymphoma. Both conserved end residues are part of each CDR3. The listing skips clone size in some rows; elsewhere it reads once, few, many or a size class.

cdr3_length,v_call,j_call,clone_size,cdr3_aa
13,TRBV18,TRBJ1-3,NA,CASSGTDGNTIYF
11,TRBV10-2,TRBJ2-5,NA,CASSDLETQYF
18,TRBV5-3,TRBJ2-7,NA,CARSSPLAGGISSYEQYF
17,TRBV4-2,TRBJ2-1,few,CASSQNSGRGPYNEQFF
13,TRBV9,TRBJ1-1,medium-sized,CASSVVRNTEAFF
14,TRBV10-3,TRBJ2-1,NA,CAISGSGRGNEQFF
14,TRBV7-9,TRBJ2-2,once,CASSLVRVGGELFF
18,TRBV12-5,TRBJ1-1,NA,CASGPSSIDRVMNTEAFF
14,TRBV18,TRBJ1-2,few,CASSPGRAHYGYTF
13,TRBV28,TRBJ2-7,NA,CASSPSGSYEQYF
15,TRBV2,TRBJ2-7,NA,CASRTGLRGVHEQYF
15,TRBV2,TRBJ2-7,NA,CASAGATRAGGEQYF
14,TRBV10-3,TRBJ2-1,once,CAITGGGRASEQFF
16,TRBV10-3,TRBJ2-3,NA,CAVGKEAGGPADTQYF
19,TRBV5-4,TRBJ2-2,NA,CASSLQGPYAGGNTGELFF
13,TRBV19,TRBJ1-4,NA,CASRGGLAEKLFF
15,TRBV6-5,TRBJ2-5,NA,CASTTRGKGKETRYF
13,TRBV5-6,TRBJ2-7,NA,CASSLGGSDEQYF
14,TRBV5-4,TRBJ2-1,NA,CASSSGTGAYEQFF
14,TRBV9,TRBJ2-7,NA,CASSVGVENYEQYF
15,TRBV9,TRBJ2-3,NA,CASSVIGARTDTQYF
18,TRBV21-1,TRBJ2-1,NA,CASSNVPWVGGFYNEQFF
14,TRBV19,TRBJ2-2,once,CASTGTRNTGELFF
15,TRBV9,TRBJ2-6,NA,CASSVRGSGANVLTF
15,TRBV5-1,TRBJ1-1,NA,CASSLAGGPNTEAFF
15,TRBV2,TRBJ2-5,NA,CASKPTSGGQETQYF
15,TRBV5-1,TRBJ2-3,NA,CASSLWRTSTDTQYF
14,TRBV30,TRBJ2-1,NA,CAWSDSFSGGRQFF